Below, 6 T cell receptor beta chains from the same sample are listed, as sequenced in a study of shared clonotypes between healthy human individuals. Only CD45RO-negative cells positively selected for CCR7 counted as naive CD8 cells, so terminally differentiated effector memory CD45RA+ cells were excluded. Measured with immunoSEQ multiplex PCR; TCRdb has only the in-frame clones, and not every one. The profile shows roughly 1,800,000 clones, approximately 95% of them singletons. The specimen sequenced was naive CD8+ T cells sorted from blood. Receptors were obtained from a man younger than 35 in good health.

CDR3 coding DNA: TGTGCCAGCAGCTATATAGAGGGGGCGGGGGTCGAGCAGTACTTC. Protein sequence: CASSYIEGAGVEQYF. The V call is TRBV5-4, the J call TRBJ2-7, with D perhaps TRBD1 or TRBD2 (7 bases each). Trimming cost V 3 bases and J 6 bases, with 19 bases left between them. From germline, CDR1 is SGHNT and CDR2 YYREEE (reference sequence). This CDR3 spans 15 amino acids.

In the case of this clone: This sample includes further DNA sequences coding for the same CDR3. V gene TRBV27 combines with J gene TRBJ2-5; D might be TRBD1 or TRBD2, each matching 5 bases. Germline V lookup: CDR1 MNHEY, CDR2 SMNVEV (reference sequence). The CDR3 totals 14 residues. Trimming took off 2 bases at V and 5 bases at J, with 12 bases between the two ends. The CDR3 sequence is CASSLTGLGETQYF. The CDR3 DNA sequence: TGTGCCAGCAGTTTAACGGGGCTGGGGGAGACCCAGTACTTC.

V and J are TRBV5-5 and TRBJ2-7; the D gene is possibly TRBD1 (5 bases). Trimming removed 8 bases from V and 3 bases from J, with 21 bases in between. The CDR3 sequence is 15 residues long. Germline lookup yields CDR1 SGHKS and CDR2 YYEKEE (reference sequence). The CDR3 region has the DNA TGTGCCAGTAATCGGCAGCCAGGGAAGCTCTACGAGCAGTACTTC. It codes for CASNRQPGKLYEQYF.

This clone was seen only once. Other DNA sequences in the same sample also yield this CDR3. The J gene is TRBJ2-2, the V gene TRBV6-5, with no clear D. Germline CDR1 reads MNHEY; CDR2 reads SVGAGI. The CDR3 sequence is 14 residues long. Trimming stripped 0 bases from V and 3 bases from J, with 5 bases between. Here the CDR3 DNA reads TGTGCCAGCAGTTACTCGAAATACACCGGGGAGCTGTTTTTT. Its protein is CASSYSKYTGELFF.

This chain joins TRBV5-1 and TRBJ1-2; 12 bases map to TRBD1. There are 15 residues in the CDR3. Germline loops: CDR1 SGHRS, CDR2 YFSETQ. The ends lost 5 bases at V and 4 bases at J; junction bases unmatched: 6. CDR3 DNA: TGCGCCAGCAGAGAGGGACAGGGGGCGGGCTATGGCTACACCTTC. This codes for CASREGQGAGYGYTF.

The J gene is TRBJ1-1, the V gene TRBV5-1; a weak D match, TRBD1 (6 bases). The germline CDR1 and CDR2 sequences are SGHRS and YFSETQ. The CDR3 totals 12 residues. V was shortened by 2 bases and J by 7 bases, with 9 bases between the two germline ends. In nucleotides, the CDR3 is TGCGCCAGCAGCTTTACAGGGATTGAAGCTTTCTTT. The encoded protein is CASSFTGIEAFF.